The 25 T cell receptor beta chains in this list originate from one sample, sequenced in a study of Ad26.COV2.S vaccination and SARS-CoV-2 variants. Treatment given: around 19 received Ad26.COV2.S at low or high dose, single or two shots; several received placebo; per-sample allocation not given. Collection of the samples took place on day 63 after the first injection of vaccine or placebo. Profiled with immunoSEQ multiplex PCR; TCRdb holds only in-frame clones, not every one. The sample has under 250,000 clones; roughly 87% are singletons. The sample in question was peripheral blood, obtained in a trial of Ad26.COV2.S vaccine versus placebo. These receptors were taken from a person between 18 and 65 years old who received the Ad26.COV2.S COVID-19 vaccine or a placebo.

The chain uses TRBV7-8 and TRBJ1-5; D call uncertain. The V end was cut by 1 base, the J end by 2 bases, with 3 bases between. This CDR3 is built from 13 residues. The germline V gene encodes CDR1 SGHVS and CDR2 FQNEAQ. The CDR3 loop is CASSLDGNQPQHF. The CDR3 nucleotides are TGTGCCAGCAGCTTAGACGGCAATCAGCCCCAGCATTTT.

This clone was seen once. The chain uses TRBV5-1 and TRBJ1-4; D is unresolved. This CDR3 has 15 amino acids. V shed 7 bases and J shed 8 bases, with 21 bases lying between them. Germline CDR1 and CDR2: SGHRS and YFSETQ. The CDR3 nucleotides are TGCGCCAGCCAGAGACTAGGCGGTGCGGAGGAAAAACTGTTTTTT. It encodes CASQRLGGAEEKLFF.

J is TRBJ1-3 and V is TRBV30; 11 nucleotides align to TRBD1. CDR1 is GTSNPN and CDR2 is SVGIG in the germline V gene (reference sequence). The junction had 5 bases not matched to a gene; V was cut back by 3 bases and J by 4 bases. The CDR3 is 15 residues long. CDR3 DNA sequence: TGTGCCTGGAGAAGGACAGGGGGCGCCGGAAACACCATATATTTT. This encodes CAWRRTGGAGNTIYF.

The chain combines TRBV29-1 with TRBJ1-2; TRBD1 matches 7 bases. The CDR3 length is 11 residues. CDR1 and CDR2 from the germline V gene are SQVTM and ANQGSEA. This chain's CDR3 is CMTWDSYGYTF. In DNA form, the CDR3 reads TGCATGACCTGGGACAGCTATGGCTACACCTTC.

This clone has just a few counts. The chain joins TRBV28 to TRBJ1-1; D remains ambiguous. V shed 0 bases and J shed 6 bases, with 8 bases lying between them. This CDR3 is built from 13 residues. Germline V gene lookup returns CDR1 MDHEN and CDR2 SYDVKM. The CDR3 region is CASSLWRGAEAFF. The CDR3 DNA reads TGTGCCAGCAGTTTATGGCGGGGAGCTGAAGCTTTCTTT.

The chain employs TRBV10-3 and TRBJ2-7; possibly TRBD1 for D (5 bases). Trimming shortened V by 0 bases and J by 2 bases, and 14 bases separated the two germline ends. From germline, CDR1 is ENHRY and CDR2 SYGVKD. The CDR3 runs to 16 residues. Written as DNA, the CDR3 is TGTGCCATCAGTGAGTCTGGCTGGGGCGGAACCTACGAGCAGTACTTC. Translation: CAISESGWGGTYEQYF.

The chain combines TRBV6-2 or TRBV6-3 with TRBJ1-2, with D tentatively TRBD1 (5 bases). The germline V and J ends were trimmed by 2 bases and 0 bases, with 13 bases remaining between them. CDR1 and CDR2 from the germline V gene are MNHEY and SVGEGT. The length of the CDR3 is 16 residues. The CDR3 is CASSYRGDASNYGYTF. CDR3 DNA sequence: TGTGCCAGCAGTTACCGCGGGGACGCTTCTAACTATGGCTACACCTTC.

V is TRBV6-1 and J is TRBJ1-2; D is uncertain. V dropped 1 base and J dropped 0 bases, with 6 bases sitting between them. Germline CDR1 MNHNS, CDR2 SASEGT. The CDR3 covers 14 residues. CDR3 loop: CASSEGAANYGYTF. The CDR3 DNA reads TGTGCCAGCAGTGAAGGGGCCGCTAACTATGGCTACACCTTC.

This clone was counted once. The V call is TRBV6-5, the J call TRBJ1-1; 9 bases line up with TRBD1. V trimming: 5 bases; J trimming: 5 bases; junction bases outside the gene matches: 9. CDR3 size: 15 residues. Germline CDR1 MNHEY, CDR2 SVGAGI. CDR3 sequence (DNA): TGTGCCAGCAGTCCGACTTCGACAGGGGGTACTGAAGCTTTCTTT. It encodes CASSPTSTGGTEAFF.

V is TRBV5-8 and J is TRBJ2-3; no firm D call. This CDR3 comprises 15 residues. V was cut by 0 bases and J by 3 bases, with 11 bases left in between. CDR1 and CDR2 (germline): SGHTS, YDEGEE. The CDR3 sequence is CASSLGFSQTDTQYF. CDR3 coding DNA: TGTGCCAGCAGCTTGGGTTTCAGTCAGACAGATACGCAGTATTTT.

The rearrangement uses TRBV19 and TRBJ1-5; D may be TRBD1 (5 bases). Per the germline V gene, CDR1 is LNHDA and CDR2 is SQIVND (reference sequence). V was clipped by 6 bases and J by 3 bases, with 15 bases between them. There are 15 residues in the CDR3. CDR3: CASSNVDRNNQPQHF. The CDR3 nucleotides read TGTGCCAGTAGCAACGTCGACAGAAACAATCAGCCCCAGCATTTT.

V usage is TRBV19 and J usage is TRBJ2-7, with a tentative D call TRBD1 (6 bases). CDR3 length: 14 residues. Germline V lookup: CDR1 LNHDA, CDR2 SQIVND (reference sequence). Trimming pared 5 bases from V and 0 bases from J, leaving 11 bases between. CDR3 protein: CASSAQGSSYEQYF. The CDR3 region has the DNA TGTGCCAGTAGTGCACAGGGTAGCTCCTACGAGCAGTACTTC.

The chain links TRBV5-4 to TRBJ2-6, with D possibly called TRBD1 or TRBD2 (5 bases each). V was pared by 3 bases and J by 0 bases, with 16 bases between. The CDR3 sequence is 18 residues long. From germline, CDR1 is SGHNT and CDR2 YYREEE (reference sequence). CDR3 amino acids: CASSSSGRSSSGANVLTF. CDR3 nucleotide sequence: TGTGCCAGCAGCTCCTCGGGACGGTCAAGCTCTGGGGCCAACGTCCTGACTTTC. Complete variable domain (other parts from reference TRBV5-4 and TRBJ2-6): ETGVTQSPTHLIKTRGQQVTLRCSSQSGHNTVSWYQQALGQGPQFIFQYYREEENGRGNFPPRFSGLQFPNYSSELNVNALELDDSALYLCASSSSGRSSSGANVLTFGAGSRLTVL.

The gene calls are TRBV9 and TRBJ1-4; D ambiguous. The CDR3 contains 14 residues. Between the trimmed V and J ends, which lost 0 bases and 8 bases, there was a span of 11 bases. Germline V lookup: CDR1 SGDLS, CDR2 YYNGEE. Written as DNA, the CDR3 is TGTGCCAGCAGCGTAGCGGTCGGGAGCGAAAAACTGTTTTTT. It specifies CASSVAVGSEKLFF.

The CDR3 coding sequence is TGTGCCAGCAGTTTAGACAGAAGCTACACCTTC. This gives the protein CASSLDRSYTF. The chain couples TRBV28 to TRBJ1-2, with D possibly TRBD1 on 5 matching bases. Germline values: CDR1 MDHEN, CDR2 SYDVKM. With 2 bases removed from V and 9 bases from J, the gap between germline ends came to 7 bases. CDR3 length equals 11 residues.

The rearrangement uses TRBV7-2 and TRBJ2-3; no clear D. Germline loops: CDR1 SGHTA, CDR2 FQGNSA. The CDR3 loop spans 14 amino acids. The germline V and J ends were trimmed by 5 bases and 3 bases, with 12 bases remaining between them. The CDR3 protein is CASSPLWVTDTQYF. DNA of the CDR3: TGTGCCAGCAGCCCTTTGTGGGTGACAGATACGCAGTATTTT.

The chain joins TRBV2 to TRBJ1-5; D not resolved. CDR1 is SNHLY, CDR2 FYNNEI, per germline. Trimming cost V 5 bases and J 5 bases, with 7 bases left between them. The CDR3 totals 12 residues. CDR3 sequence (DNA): TGTGCCAGCAGTATGGGATATCAGCCCCAGCATTTT. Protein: CASSMGYQPQHF.

The CDR3, as DNA: TGTGCCAGCTCACCACAGGGCGCTCAGCCCCAGCATTTT. This translates into CASSPQGAQPQHF. The chain has TRBV18 and TRBJ1-5; D is ambiguous. CDR3 size: 13 residues. Trimming removed 1 base from V and 6 bases from J, with 7 bases in between. The germline gives CDR1 KGHSH, CDR2 LQKENI.

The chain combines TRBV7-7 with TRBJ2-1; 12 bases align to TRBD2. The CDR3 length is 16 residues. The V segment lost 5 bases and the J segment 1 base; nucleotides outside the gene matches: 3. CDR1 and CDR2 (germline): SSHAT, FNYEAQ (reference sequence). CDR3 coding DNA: TGTGCCAGCAGCCCAGGACTAGCGGGGTCCTACAATGAGCAGTTCTTC. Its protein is CASSPGLAGSYNEQFF.

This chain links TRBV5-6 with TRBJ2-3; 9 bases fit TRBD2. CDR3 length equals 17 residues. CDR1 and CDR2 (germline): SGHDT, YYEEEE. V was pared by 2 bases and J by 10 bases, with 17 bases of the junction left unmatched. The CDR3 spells CASSFPISGTSPTAQYF. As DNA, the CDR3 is TGTGCCAGCAGCTTCCCAATTTCTGGGACTAGCCCTACCGCGCAGTATTTT. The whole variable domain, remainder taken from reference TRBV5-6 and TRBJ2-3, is DAGVTQSPTHLIKTRGQQVTLRCSPKSGHDTVSWYQQALGQGPQFIFQYYEEEERQRGNFPDRFSGHQFPNYSSELNVNALLLGDSALYLCASSFPISGTSPTAQYFGPGTRLTVL.

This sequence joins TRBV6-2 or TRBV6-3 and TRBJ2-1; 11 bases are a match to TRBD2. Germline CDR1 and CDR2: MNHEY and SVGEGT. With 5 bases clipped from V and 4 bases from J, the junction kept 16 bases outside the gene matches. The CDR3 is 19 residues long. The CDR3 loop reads CASSAPGLAAALVYNEQFF. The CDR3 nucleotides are TGTGCCAGCAGTGCACCGGGACTAGCGGCTGCCCTCGTGTACAATGAGCAGTTCTTC.

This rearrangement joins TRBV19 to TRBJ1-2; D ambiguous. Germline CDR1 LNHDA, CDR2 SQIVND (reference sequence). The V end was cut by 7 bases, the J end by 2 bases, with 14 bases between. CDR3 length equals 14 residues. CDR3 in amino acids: CASKDVAGNYGYTF. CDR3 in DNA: TGTGCCAGTAAGGACGTGGCCGGCAACTATGGCTACACCTTC.

The CDR3 reads CASSLDTGQGREQFF. The CDR3 DNA reads TGTGCCAGCAGCTTAGATACGGGACAGGGTCGTGAGCAGTTCTTC. The V and J genes are TRBV7-6 and TRBJ2-1; 9 bases are a match to TRBD1. The CDR3 is 15 amino acids. Germline V gene data show CDR1 as SGHVS and CDR2 as FNYEAQ. V lost 1 base to trimming and J lost 9 bases; unmatched junction nucleotides: 7.

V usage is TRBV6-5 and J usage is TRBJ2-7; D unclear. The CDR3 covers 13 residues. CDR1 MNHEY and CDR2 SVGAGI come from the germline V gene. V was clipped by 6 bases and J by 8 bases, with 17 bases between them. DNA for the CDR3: TGTGCCAGCAGGCCCATTGGGCCTGCGCAGCAGTACTTC. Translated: CASRPIGPAQQYF.

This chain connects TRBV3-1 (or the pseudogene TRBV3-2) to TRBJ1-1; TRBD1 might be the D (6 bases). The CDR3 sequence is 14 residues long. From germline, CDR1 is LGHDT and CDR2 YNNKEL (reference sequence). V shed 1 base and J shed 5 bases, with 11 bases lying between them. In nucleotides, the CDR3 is TGTGCCAGCAGCCAAGCAACTACAGGGACTGAAGCTTTCTTT. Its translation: CASSQATTGTEAFF.